What follows are 18 T cell receptor beta chains derived from one specimen sequenced in a study of cytomegalovirus exposure and HLA in healthy donors. With 60 Vbeta and 13 Jbeta primers, the PCR was carried out. The repertoire was sequenced with immunoSEQ multiplex PCR; TCRdb's copy has only in-frame clones and lacks some. The sample records around 65,000 clones, about 85% being singletons. The sequenced sample was PBMCs. The receptors here all came from a female donor in good health and CMV-seronegative.

The chain joins TRBV2 to TRBJ1-3; TRBD1 aligns across 8 bases. V dropped 2 bases and J dropped 0; count of bases not matched to a gene: 6. Germline-derived CDR1 and CDR2 are SNHLY and FYNNEI. The CDR3 is made up of 17 amino acids. CDR3 DNA sequence: TGTGCCAGCAGTGAATGGACAGGGCTCTCCTCTGGAAACACCATATATTTT. Translated, it gives CASSEWTGLSSGNTIYF.

This clone was detected a few times. The chain employs TRBV6-1 and TRBJ2-7, with D perhaps TRBD2 (5 bases). Trimming took 4 bases from V and 1 from J, leaving 11 bases between them. This CDR3 contains 14 residues. The germline V gene encodes CDR1 MNHNS and CDR2 SASEGT. As DNA, the CDR3 is TGTGCCAGCAGTGCCCGGGATCCATCCTACGAGCAGTACTTC. As protein: CASSARDPSYEQYF.

Turning to this clone: Other DNA variants within this sample encode the same CDR3. The V gene is TRBV28, the J gene TRBJ2-7, with a weak D call TRBD2 (6 bases). The V and J ends lost 2 bases and 4 bases respectively, with 6 bases between them. The CDR3 has 12 amino acids. Germline V lookup: CDR1 MDHEN, CDR2 SYDVKM. The CDR3 loop reads CASSLGGYEQYF. CDR3 DNA: TGTGCCAGCAGTTTAGGAGGGTACGAGCAGTACTTC.

The chain couples TRBV5-1 to TRBJ2-5, with 7 bases matching TRBD1. Germline CDR1 SGHRS, CDR2 YFSETQ. The CDR3 consists of 14 residues. The trim removed 1 base at V and 2 bases at J, leaving 2 bases unmatched. The CDR3 DNA reads as TGCGCCAGCAGCTTGACAGGGGCACAAGAGACCCAGTACTTC. Encoded protein: CASSLTGAQETQYF.

Remarks on this clone: Other DNA sequences in this specimen translate into the identical CDR3. The chain employs TRBV6-5 and TRBJ1-5; 9 bases are shared with TRBD1. V lost 0 bases to trimming and J lost 5 bases; unmatched junction nucleotides: 2. This CDR3 has 15 residues. Germline V lookup: CDR1 MNHEY, CDR2 SVGAGI. CDR3 sequence reads: CASSYSTGGDQPQHF. CDR3 coding DNA: TGTGCCAGCAGTTACTCGACAGGGGGGGATCAGCCCCAGCATTTT.

The chain links TRBV5-3 to TRBJ1-4; the match to TRBD1 covers 8 bases. TRBV5-3 is assigned to the ORF class and has an uncertain function. This CDR3 region has 15 residues. With V trimmed by 5 bases and J by 6 bases, 9 bases remained unmatched. CDR3 nucleotide sequence: TGTGCCAGAAGGGCGAGGGACAGGTTGCATGAAAAACTGTTTTTT. Protein: CARRARDRLHEKLFF.

The genes are TRBV28 and TRBJ2-7, with a possible D match to TRBD1 (5 bases). V was trimmed by 6 bases and J by 4 bases, leaving 10 bases between them. There are 12 residues in the CDR3. Looked up from germline, CDR1 is MDHEN and CDR2 is SYDVKM. CDR3 in amino acids: CASSSTGYEQYF. The CDR3, as DNA: TGTGCCAGCAGCTCCACAGGATACGAGCAGTACTTC.

This clone showed up just once. The sample holds other DNA sequences that translate to the same CDR3. The rearrangement joins TRBV7-3 to TRBJ2-3, with TRBD2 identical over 14 bases. There are 16 residues in the CDR3. The V gene end was trimmed by 6 bases and the J gene end by 1 base; junction bases not matched to a gene: 3. CDR1 SGHTA and CDR2 FQGTGA come from the germline V gene. The DNA of the CDR3 is TGTGCCAGCAGTTTGGGACTAGCGGGGGGCACAGATACGCAGTATTTT. Protein: CASSLGLAGGTDTQYF.

The rearrangement joins TRBV21-1 to TRBJ2-5; the table's D call of TRBD2 was not tested on the DNA. TRBV21-1 counts as a pseudogene. This CDR3 comprises 16 residues. In DNA, the CDR3 is TGTGCCAGCAGCAGGCTCATAGCGGGAGGCCGGGAGACCCAGTACTTC. Translation: CASSRLIAGGRETQYF.

The count of this clone is one. The chain recombines TRBV5-4 with TRBJ2-5, with 8 bases aligning to TRBD2. The CDR3 is 16 amino acids. The V and J ends lost 0 bases and 2 bases, in that order; junction bases with no gene match: 6. Germline lookup yields CDR1 SGHNT and CDR2 YYREEE (reference sequence). CDR3 loop: CASSLGLAGIQETQYF. CDR3 nucleotides: TGTGCCAGCAGCTTGGGCCTAGCGGGCATACAAGAGACCCAGTACTTC.

The gene calls are TRBV28 and TRBJ2-7; perhaps TRBD1 as D (5 bases). Germline V gives CDR1 MDHEN, CDR2 SYDVKM. V was cut by 7 bases and J by 0 bases, with 10 bases left in between. The CDR3 has 13 residues. DNA for the CDR3: TGTGCCAGCATGGACATTAACTCCTACGAGCAGTACTTC. Translated, it gives CASMDINSYEQYF. Drawing the rest from reference TRBV28 and TRBJ2-7, the complete variable domain is DVKVTQSSRYLVKRTGEKVFLECVQDMDHENMFWYRQDPGLGLRLIYFSYDVKMKEKGDIPEGYSVSREKKERFSLILESASTNQTSMYLCASMDINSYEQYFGPGTRLTVT.

This rearrangement joins TRBV29-1 to TRBJ2-5; 9 nucleotides line up with TRBD1. Germline V gene data show CDR1 as SQVTM and CDR2 as ANQGSEA. This CDR3 is built from 13 residues. J was trimmed by 9 bases and V by 1 base; bases with no gene match: 6. Here the CDR3 DNA reads TGCAGCGTTGAAGGGACAGGGGACCCCCCCCAGTACTTC. Residues: CSVEGTGDPPQYF.

J is TRBJ2-7 and V is TRBV7-2; maybe TRBD1 (7 bases). V lost 1 base and J 2 bases, leaving 12 bases between the germline ends. CDR1 is SGHTA and CDR2 is FQGNSA in the germline V gene. The CDR3 covers 15 residues. This CDR3 is CASSLGSGGTYEQYF. CDR3 coding DNA: TGTGCCAGCAGCTTAGGGTCAGGGGGGACCTACGAGCAGTACTTC.

This clone was seen more than once but under ten times. The chain employs TRBV4-2 and TRBJ2-3, with D tentatively TRBD2 (7 bases). Germline V gene sequence: CDR1 LGHNA, CDR2 YNFKEQ. The CDR3 is 16 residues long. V lost 4 bases and J lost 3, with 17 bases in between. CDR3 region: CASSPRGGGETDTQYF. The CDR3 DNA is TGTGCCAGCAGCCCGCGTGGAGGGGGGGAAACAGATACGCAGTATTTT.

The rearrangement links TRBV6-5 to TRBJ1-1, with TRBD1 matching over 7 bases. Germline CDR1 and CDR2: MNHEY and SVGAGI. V was pared by 8 bases and J by 5 bases, with 5 bases of the junction left unmatched. The length of the CDR3 is 12 residues. The CDR3 spells CASLRQGTEAFF. In nucleotides, the CDR3 is TGTGCCAGCCTTAGACAGGGTACTGAAGCTTTCTTT.

The V call is TRBV18, the J call TRBJ1-1, with 10 bases lining up with TRBD1. The V gene's germline CDR1 is KGHSH and CDR2 LQKENI. The CDR3 has 14 residues. V shed 5 bases, J shed 6 bases, and the junction held 6 bases outside the gene matches. CDR3 sequence: CASSVGQGEAEAFF. The CDR3 nucleotides are TGTGCCAGCTCAGTCGGACAGGGGGAGGCTGAAGCTTTCTTT.

The CDR3 here is CASSQGTSNTGELFF. CDR3 DNA: TGCGCCAGCAGCCAAGGGACTAGCAACACCGGGGAGCTGTTTTTT. The genes are TRBV4-3 and TRBJ2-2, with 8 bases that match TRBD2. Germline loops: CDR1 LGHNA, CDR2 YSLEER. This CDR3 comprises 15 residues. Germline trimming cut 1 base from V and 2 bases from J; bases unmatched to any gene: 0.

The V and J genes are TRBV6-5 and TRBJ1-1; TRBD1 might be the D (6 bases). Trimming removed 2 bases from V and 11 bases from J, with 18 bases in between. Germline CDR1 is MNHEY and CDR2 is SVGAGI. There are 14 residues in the CDR3. CDR3 in amino acids: CASSYETGVLPAFF. CDR3 nucleotide sequence: TGTGCCAGCAGTTACGAGACAGGAGTGCTCCCGGCTTTCTTT.